This T cell receptor beta chain was sequenced in a study of CD8+ T cells in alopecia areata. Isolated RNA was reverse transcribed into cDNA used as the sequencing template. The table came from immunoSEQ multiplex PCR; TCRdb's copy has only in-frame clones and leaves some out. The profile shows 150,000 to 200,000 clones, roughly two thirds of them singletons. General observations from the study: With patients, TCR sharing proved less clear than in mice, a difference possibly related to HLA. Tofacitinib did not eliminate many expanded lesional clones from scalp or blood. Lesional scalp displayed greater clonality than normal scalp, most notably in alopecia totalis/universalis.

Treatment described: oral pan-JAK inhibitor, 5-10 mg twice daily. Samples from alopecia areata patients were lesional scalp punch biopsies and peripheral blood. Germline loops: CDR1 SGHDT, CDR2 YYEEEE. V lost 4 bases and J lost 2, with 15 bases in between. This CDR3 has 15 amino acids. Turning to this clone: The antigen remains unidentified.

This receptor was identified in a human donor with alopecia areata. The J gene is TRBJ1-2, the V gene TRBV5-6; D is unclear. Sequencing was performed on CD4+ T cells sorted from blood, taken at week 4, from a patient treated with tofacitinib. This CDR3 reads CASSTGLSRNYGYTF. CDR3 nucleotides: TGTGCCAGCAGCACCGGTTTGTCCAGAAACTATGGCTACACCTTC.